Reported below is one T cell receptor (beta chain). Antigen unknown. The data belong to a study of blood T cells in healthy people across ages. Study-wide points: Donor CMV status, an unknown factor, possibly confounded changes in expanded clonotypes.

V dropped 3 bases and J dropped 0; count of bases not matched to a gene: 5. The CDR3 totals 18 residues. Germline V gene data show CDR1 as PRHDT and CDR2 as FYEKMQ (reference sequence). A second PCR, run for about 6 to 11 cycles, used a sample-barcoded 5' primer plus a J-beta primer mix. TCRdb used MiXCR to reprocess the 5' RACE reads, holding one entry per CDR3 protein. Of some 760,000 distinct CDR3 sequences listed, approximately 25% are singletons. The same data also contributed to another study, on T cells of mothers and their children. That source reports: T cell clones that were persistent and microchimeric went undetected.

The rearrangement links TRBV13 to TRBJ2-6; TRBD1 aligns across 10 bases. Sequencing used blood. The origin of this receptor is a boy between 5 and 17 years old in good health. DNA for the CDR3: TGTGCCAGCAGCTTGACAGGGGGCGCTGCCTCTGGGGCCAACGTCCTGACTTTC. Protein sequence: CASSLTGGAASGANVLTF.